This is a list of T cell receptor beta chains from one sample in a study of CXCR3-negative and CXCR3-positive naive CD8 T cells. TCRdb re-called the 5' RACE reads and shows each CDR3 protein once, DNA omitted. Recorded for this sample: approximately 53,000 distinct CDR3 sequences. The sequenced sample consisted of memory CD8+ T cells from blood. These receptor sequences come from a human donor in good health. Some clones in this sample may be carry-over from other donors' samples. CDR3s include the opening cysteine and the closing phenylalanine or tryptophan. Fields, in order: V gene, clone size, J gene, CDR3 protein. Part of the rows lack a size; the others show once, few, many or a class for expanded clones.

V: TRBV6-5; size: -; J: TRBJ2-2; CDR3: CASRRPGQLTGELFF
V: TRBV7-9; size: -; J: TRBJ2-7; CDR3: CASSPGGSYEQYF
V: TRBV6-2/TRBV6-3; size: -; J: TRBJ2-7; CDR3: CASADNYEQYF
V: TRBV11-3; size: -; J: TRBJ2-7; CDR3: CASSLLNNPYEQYF
V: TRBV18; size: -; J: TRBJ2-7; CDR3: CASSLPDLSYEQYF
V: TRBV7-9; size: -; J: TRBJ2-1; CDR3: CASSYRYRGSSYNEQFF
V: TRBV28; size: -; J: TRBJ2-5; CDR3: CASSLRREGSQETQYF
V: TRBV20-1; size: -; J: TRBJ2-7; CDR3: CSARDALGGRGYEQYF
V: TRBV19; size: -; J: TRBJ2-4; CDR3: CASSIDRAVGAKNIQYF
V: TRBV9; size: -; J: TRBJ1-1; CDR3: CASSVNPGAKNTEAFF
V: TRBV9; size: -; J: TRBJ2-1; CDR3: CASSGGSHIYNEQFF
V: TRBV9; size: -; J: TRBJ1-5; CDR3: CASSVDGNQPQHF
V: TRBV7-6; size: -; J: TRBJ1-4; CDR3: CASSLLVATNEKLFF
V: TRBV20-1; size: -; J: TRBJ2-3; CDR3: CSATQPGLRTDTQYF
V: TRBV29-1; size: -; J: TRBJ2-7; CDR3: CSVEVGSHEQYF
V: TRBV5-6; size: -; J: TRBJ2-3; CDR3: CASSGGLAGDTQYF
V: TRBV7-2; size: -; J: TRBJ2-1; CDR3: CASSVSGRASNEQFF
V: TRBV4-3; size: -; J: TRBJ2-1; CDR3: CASSQEGRGGYNEQFF
V: TRBV5-1; size: -; J: TRBJ2-1; CDR3: CASSLGQGDNEQFF
V: TRBV20-1; size: -; J: TRBJ2-2; CDR3: CSARHWTASLPGELFF
V: TRBV7-6; size: -; J: TRBJ2-1; CDR3: CASTSEVAGDNEQFF
V: TRBV6-5; size: -; J: TRBJ1-1; CDR3: CASNIRDDTEAFF
V: TRBV29-1; size: -; J: TRBJ2-1; CDR3: CSVELAGEGDEQFF
V: TRBV7-3; size: -; J: TRBJ1-2; CDR3: CASSETGGDYTF
V: TRBV12-3/TRBV12-4; size: -; J: TRBJ2-5; CDR3: CASSLWARLQETQYF
V: TRBV29-1; size: -; J: TRBJ2-2; CDR3: CSVEGLANSGELFF
V: TRBV6-5; size: -; J: TRBJ2-1; CDR3: CASSYDSGPYNEQFF
V: TRBV10-3; size: -; J: TRBJ2-7; CDR3: CAIRITSGPNSYEQYF
V: TRBV12-3/TRBV12-4; size: -; J: TRBJ1-2; CDR3: CASSLPGHYGYTF
V: TRBV7-3; size: -; J: TRBJ2-3; CDR3: CASSSGTSGTDTQYF
V: TRBV27; size: -; J: TRBJ2-2; CDR3: CASSYITGELFF
V: TRBV20-1; size: -; J: TRBJ2-2; CDR3: CSALNTGELFF
V: TRBV29-1; size: -; J: TRBJ1-2; CDR3: CSVVSVGAGGYTF
V: TRBV4-2; size: -; J: TRBJ1-6; CDR3: CASSPEYDRVASPLHF
V: TRBV7-3; size: -; J: TRBJ2-7; CDR3: CASSRDGAEQYF
V: TRBV4-2; size: -; J: TRBJ2-2; CDR3: CASGPSGENTGELFF
V: TRBV5-1; size: -; J: TRBJ2-4; CDR3: CASSLVASGLAKNIQYF
V: TRBV25-1; size: -; J: TRBJ1-5; CDR3: CASSLQGTTQSAPAF
V: TRBV4-1; size: -; J: TRBJ1-5; CDR3: CASSQDRFSNQPQHF
V: TRBV7-6; size: -; J: TRBJ2-7; CDR3: CASSSDPSYEQYF
V: TRBV4-1; size: -; J: TRBJ1-1; CDR3: CASSQGPTTNTEAFF
V: TRBV7-8; size: medium-sized; J: TRBJ2-7; CDR3: CASSPLQGPYEQYF
V: TRBV6-4; size: -; J: TRBJ2-4; CDR3: CASSDSGSGIQYF
V: TRBV6-2/TRBV6-3; size: -; J: TRBJ2-2; CDR3: CASSRVSGELFF
V: TRBV12-3/TRBV12-4; size: -; J: TRBJ1-4; CDR3: CASGVRGGNEKLFF